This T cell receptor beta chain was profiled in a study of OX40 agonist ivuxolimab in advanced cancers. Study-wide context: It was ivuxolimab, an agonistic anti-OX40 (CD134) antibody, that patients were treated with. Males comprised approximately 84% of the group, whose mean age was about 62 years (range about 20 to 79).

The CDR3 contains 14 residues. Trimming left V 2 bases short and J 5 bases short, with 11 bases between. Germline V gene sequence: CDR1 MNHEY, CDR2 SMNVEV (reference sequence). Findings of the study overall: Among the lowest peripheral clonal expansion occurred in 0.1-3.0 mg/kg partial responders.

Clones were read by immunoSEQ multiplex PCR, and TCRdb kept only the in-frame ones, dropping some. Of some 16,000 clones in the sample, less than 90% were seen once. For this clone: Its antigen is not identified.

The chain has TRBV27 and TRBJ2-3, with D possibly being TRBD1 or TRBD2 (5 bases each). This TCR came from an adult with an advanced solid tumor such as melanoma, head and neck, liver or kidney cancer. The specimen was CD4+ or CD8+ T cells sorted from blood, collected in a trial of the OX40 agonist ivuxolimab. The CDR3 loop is CASSLVGAVDTQYF. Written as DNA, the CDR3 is TGTGCCAGCAGTTTAGTCGGGGCCGTAGATACGCAGTATTTT.